These T cell receptor beta chains were read from a single sample in a study of T cell responses to AZD1222 COVID-19 vaccine. Profiling relied on immunoSEQ multiplex PCR, and the TCRdb table lists in-frame clones only, not all of them. Here the sample spans tens of thousands of clones, about 90% being singletons. Sequencing was performed on peripheral blood, taken 28 days after the second AZD1222 dose. The receptors were sampled from an adult who received the AZD1222 COVID-19 vaccine. The CDR3 runs from the conserved cysteine through the conserved F or W. D genes are given only for firm matches. The size field is filled for only some rows; it gives once, few, many or a size class.

d_call cdr3_length j_call v_call clone_size cdr3_nt cdr3_aa
TRBD2 15 TRBJ2-1 TRBV14 NA TGTGCCAGCAGCCTCATAGCGGGATGGGTCAATGAGCAGTTCTTC CASSLIAGWVNEQFF
TRBD1 13 TRBJ1-2 TRBV7-2 NA TGTGCCAGCAGCTTAAACAGGGGGATTAGCTACACCTTC CASSLNRGISYTF
NA 15 TRBJ2-1 TRBV15 NA TGTGCCACCAGCACGGTCCTGAGCTCCTACAATGAGCAGTTCTTC CATSTVLSSYNEQFF
TRBD2 16 TRBJ2-1 TRBV18 NA TGTGCCAGCTCACCAGAATGGACCGACTTAGCGGGAGGGGGGTTCTTC CASSPEWTDLAGGGFF
NA 16 TRBJ1-6 TRBV2 NA TGTGCCAGCAGTCGCGTCGGGCCTTACGAGGATTCACCCCTCCACTTT CASSRVGPYEDSPLHF
NA 12 TRBJ2-1 TRBV11-3 NA TGTGCCAGCAGCCCCCCCAGCGATGAGCAGTTCTTC CASSPPSDEQFF
NA 15 TRBJ1-5 TRBV4-3 NA TGCGCCAGCAGCCAAGATCACCCCTCTGATCAGCCCCAGCATTTT CASSQDHPSDQPQHF
TRBD1 17 TRBJ1-3 TRBV5-8 NA TGTGCCAGCAGCTTAGTGGACAGGGTATTCTCTGGAAACACCATATATTTT CASSLVDRVFSGNTIYF
TRBD1 16 TRBJ2-7 TRBV18 NA TGTGCCAGCTCACCACCCTCCCAGGACAGGGCCTCCGAGCAGTACTTC CASSPPSQDRASEQYF
NA 15 TRBJ1-5 TRBV5-1 NA TGCGCCAGCAGCTTGGATGCGGTTAGCAATCAGCCCCAGCATTTT CASSLDAVSNQPQHF
NA 15 TRBJ2-3 TRBV11-3 NA TGTGCCAGCAGCTTAGATGCGCGGTCTTCAGATACGCAGTATTTT CASSLDARSSDTQYF
NA 12 TRBJ2-7 TRBV3-1/TRBV3-2 NA TGTGCCAGCAGCCTGGCAGGGTTTCAGCAGTACTTC CASSLAGFQQYF
NA 15 TRBJ2-1 TRBV6-2/TRBV6-3 NA TGTGCCAGCAGCCCCAAACCGGGGATTGGCAATGAGCAGTTCTTC CASSPKPGIGNEQFF
NA 12 TRBJ2-7 TRBV24-1 NA TGTGCCACCAGTGAAACGGGTTACGAGCAGTACTTC CATSETGYEQYF
TRBD2 15 TRBJ2-1 TRBV10-1 NA TGCGCCAGCACCCCTAGCGGGAGCTCCTACAATGAGCAGTTCTTC CASTPSGSSYNEQFF
NA 14 TRBJ1-5 TRBV4-1 NA TGCGCCAGCAGCCCCCAGCGAGGCAATCAGCCCCAGCATTTT CASSPQRGNQPQHF
NA 15 TRBJ1-2 TRBV4-3 NA TGCGCCAGCAGCCAAGATCGGCAGCGGCCTCGCGGCTACACCTTC CASSQDRQRPRGYTF
NA 13 TRBJ1-1 TRBV6-6 NA TGTGCCAGCAGTTCACACCGATACACTGAAGCTTTCTTT CASSSHRYTEAFF
NA 14 TRBJ2-7 TRBV10-2 NA TGCGCCAGCAGGCCCAGACTTGTCTTCCAAGAGCAGTACTTC CASRPRLVFQEQYF
NA 17 TRBJ2-1 TRBV18 NA TGTGCCAGCTCACTACTACTAGTGAGGAGCTCCTACAATGAGCAGTTCTTC CASSLLLVRSSYNEQFF
NA 15 TRBJ1-1 TRBV11-2 NA TGTGCCAGCAGCCCAGAAGCGTTGGGAAGGACTGAAGCTTTCTTT CASSPEALGRTEAFF
NA 15 TRBJ2-5 TRBV30 NA TGTGCCTGGAGTGGGGGGAAGGGGGGGAAACAGACCCAGTACTTC CAWSGGKGGKQTQYF
NA 14 TRBJ2-1 TRBV11-3 NA TGTGCCAGCAGCTTAGCTGCAGGGAGCAATGAGCAGTTCTTC CASSLAAGSNEQFF
NA 16 TRBJ2-7 TRBV6-1 NA TGTGCCAGCAGTGGGGGGTTAGTGGGATCAACCTACGAGCAGTACTTC CASSGGLVGSTYEQYF
TRBD2 13 TRBJ2-1 TRBV18 NA TGTGCCAGCTCGTTAGGGACTAGCAATGAGCAGTTCTTC CASSLGTSNEQFF
NA 16 TRBJ2-1 TRBV9 NA TGTGCCAGCAGCGTAGTGGGGACACAGCTATACAATGAGCAGTTCTTC CASSVVGTQLYNEQFF
TRBD1 14 TRBJ1-4 TRBV5-1 once TGCGCCAGCAGCTGGACAGGGGGGCCGGAAAAACTGTTTTTT CASSWTGGPEKLFF
NA 14 TRBJ1-2 TRBV6-6 NA TGTGCCAGCAGTTATCAAGGGAGCCCCTATGGCTACACCTTC CASSYQGSPYGYTF
NA 14 TRBJ2-1 TRBV19 NA TGTGCCAGTAGTATCGAGTGGCTATCCAATGAGCAGTTCTTC CASSIEWLSNEQFF
NA 15 TRBJ1-3 TRBV5-1 NA TGCGCCAGCAGCCCCTCAGGGTCGTTGGGAAACACCATATATTTT CASSPSGSLGNTIYF
NA 16 TRBJ1-4 TRBV11-2 NA TGTGCCAGCAGCTTAGGACACCATTTGACCGGGGAAAAACTGTTTTTT CASSLGHHLTGEKLFF
NA 14 TRBJ1-2 TRBV6-1 NA TGTGCCAGCAGTGAAGGTGGCAGCCTCTATGGCTACACCTTC CASSEGGSLYGYTF
NA 13 TRBJ2-7 TRBV27 NA TGTGCCAGCAGTTTAACTCGCTCCTACGAGCAGTACTTC CASSLTRSYEQYF
TRBD2 18 TRBJ2-3 TRBV4-2 NA TGTGCCAGCAGCCGACCCGCACTTTCGCGGGAGGGCACAGATACGCAGTATTTT CASSRPALSREGTDTQYF
NA 15 TRBJ2-3 TRBV6-1 once TGTGCCAGCAGTGAACAGGGGATAAACACAGATACGCAGTATTTT CASSEQGINTDTQYF
TRBD2 20 TRBJ2-7 TRBV3-1/TRBV3-2 NA TGTGCCAGCAGCCAAGTCTACATGGGGCTAGCGGGAGGGCCGACCTACGAGCAGTACTTC CASSQVYMGLAGGPTYEQYF
TRBD2 17 TRBJ2-3 TRBV7-3 NA TGTGCCAGCAGCTTAAAGGCTAGCGGGACTAGCACAGATACGCAGTATTTT CASSLKASGTSTDTQYF
TRBD1 19 TRBJ1-3 TRBV18 NA TGTGCCAGCTCACCCTCGGGACAGGGGCCGTCTTACTCTGGAAACACCATATATTTT CASSPSGQGPSYSGNTIYF
NA 12 TRBJ1-5 TRBV6-2/TRBV6-3 NA TGTGCCAGCAGCTGGGCCAATCAGCCCCAGCATTTT CASSWANQPQHF
TRBD2 17 TRBJ2-3 TRBV15 NA TGTGCCACCAGCAGAGAAGTAGCGGGAGAGGGGACAGATACGCAGTATTTT CATSREVAGEGTDTQYF
NA 18 TRBJ2-2 TRBV11-3 NA TGTGCCAGCAGCTCCAGGTCGTCCAGCGGAGGGGGAACCGGGGAGCTGTTTTTT CASSSRSSSGGGTGELFF
TRBD2 15 TRBJ2-7 TRBV14 once TGTGCCAGCAGCTACTCACTAGCGCCTACCTACGAGCAGTACTTC CASSYSLAPTYEQYF
TRBD2 16 TRBJ2-1 TRBV15 NA TGTGCCACCAGCAGACTAGCGGGGACGGGGTACAATGAGCAGTTCTTC CATSRLAGTGYNEQFF
NA 13 TRBJ1-6 TRBV7-9 NA TGTGCCAGCAGCTTTTGGGATAATTCACCCCTCCACTTT CASSFWDNSPLHF
NA 14 TRBJ2-7 TRBV7-2 few TGTGCCAGCAGCTTAGGCCCAAGCTCCTACGAGCAGTACTTC CASSLGPSSYEQYF
NA 14 TRBJ2-1 TRBV28 NA TGTGCCATCCACTCTTGGTCAGGTGACTATGAGCAGTTCTTC CAIHSWSGDYEQFF
NA 15 TRBJ2-2 TRBV5-1 once TGCGCCAGCAGCTTACCGGGCGGGCCGCCCGGGGAGCTGTTTTTT CASSLPGGPPGELFF